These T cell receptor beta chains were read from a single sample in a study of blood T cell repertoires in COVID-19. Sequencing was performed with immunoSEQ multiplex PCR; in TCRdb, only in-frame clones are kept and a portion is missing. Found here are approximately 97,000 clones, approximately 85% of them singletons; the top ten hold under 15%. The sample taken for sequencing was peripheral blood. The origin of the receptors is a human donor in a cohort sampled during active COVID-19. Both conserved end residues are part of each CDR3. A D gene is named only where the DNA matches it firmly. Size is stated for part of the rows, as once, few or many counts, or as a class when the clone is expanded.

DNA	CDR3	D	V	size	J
TGTGCCAGCAGCGCCCAGGGGACAGTATCTGGAAACACCATATATTTT	CASSAQGTVSGNTIYF	TRBD1	TRBV9	few	TRBJ1-3
TGTGCTAGTGGCCGGACAGAAGAGACCCAGTACTTC	CASGRTEETQYF	NA	TRBV12-5	NA	TRBJ2-5
TGTGCCACCTTGGGACAGGGGGCCGGGACCGGGGAGCTGTTTTTT	CATLGQGAGTGELFF	TRBD1	TRBV2	NA	TRBJ2-2
TGTGCCAGCAGCTTGGCCTTTCTCCGGGGGGATAATGAAAAACTGTTTTTT	CASSLAFLRGDNEKLFF	NA	TRBV5-5	NA	TRBJ1-4
TGTGCCAGCAGCTTAGACAGGGGAGAGACCCAGTACTTC	CASSLDRGETQYF	TRBD1	TRBV5-4	NA	TRBJ2-5
TGTGCCACCAGTGATTTGCGCGGGAGGGATGCGTGGGAGCAGTACTTC	CATSDLRGRDAWEQYF	TRBD2	TRBV24-1	NA	TRBJ2-7
TGCGCCAGCAGCCAAAGGAGTAGACAAGAGACCCAGTACTTC	CASSQRSRQETQYF	NA	TRBV4-3	NA	TRBJ2-5
TGTGCCAGCAGTGAATCCTCAGGGCGGGGGAACACCGGGGAGCTGTTTTTT	CASSESSGRGNTGELFF	NA	TRBV2	NA	TRBJ2-2
TGTGCCAGCAGCCGCGAGGTAAACAATGAGCAGTTCTTC	CASSREVNNEQFF	NA	TRBV7-2	NA	TRBJ2-1
TGTGCCAGCAGGCCGGTCTTCCGGACAGGGTCTCCGCAAGAGACCCAGTACTTC	CASRPVFRTGSPQETQYF	TRBD1	TRBV7-9	once	TRBJ2-5
TGCGCCAGCAGTTTCGGGACTCCGGCCGAGCAGTACTTC	CASSFGTPAEQYF	NA	TRBV5-1	NA	TRBJ2-7
TGTGCCAGCATGGCTAGCGGGACGGGTGAGACCCAGTACTTC	CASMASGTGETQYF	TRBD2	TRBV25-1	NA	TRBJ2-5
TGTGCCAGCAGCCGTCCGACCGGGGAGCTGTTTTTT	CASSRPTGELFF	NA	TRBV28	NA	TRBJ2-2
TGTGCCAGCAGCGTAGCCTCATTCGGCGGGAGTACGGGTGAGCAGTTCTTC	CASSVASFGGSTGEQFF	TRBD2	TRBV9	NA	TRBJ2-1
TGTGCCAGCAGCCCAACAGGGGGCACAGGAAACACCATATATTTT	CASSPTGGTGNTIYF	TRBD1	TRBV5-6	NA	TRBJ1-3
TGTGCCAGCAGCAGAGGGACAGGGCTCTTGAACACTGAAGCTTTCTTT	CASSRGTGLLNTEAFF	TRBD1	TRBV11-2	once	TRBJ1-1
TGTGCCAGCAGTTTAGCAGGGGTCCAGCCCCAGCATTTT	CASSLAGVQPQHF	NA	TRBV12-3/TRBV12-4	NA	TRBJ1-5
TGTGCCAGCAGTCCGTGGACAGGGGAAAATTCACCCCTCCACTTT	CASSPWTGENSPLHF	TRBD1	TRBV28	NA	TRBJ1-6
TGTGCCAGCAGCCGGACAGGGGACACTGAAGCTTTCTTT	CASSRTGDTEAFF	TRBD1	TRBV3-1/TRBV3-2	once	TRBJ1-1
TGTGCCAGCTCACCACCGAATCGCGACTCCTACGAGCAGTACTTC	CASSPPNRDSYEQYF	NA	TRBV18	NA	TRBJ2-7
TGTGCCAGCAGGATTGGGGGGGGCAGGGTCGAGTCACCCCTCCACTTT	CASRIGGGRVESPLHF	NA	TRBV5-4	NA	TRBJ1-6
TGTGCCATCAGTGATTTCCTGGGACAGGGGCCTCATCAGCCCCAGCATTTT	CAISDFLGQGPHQPQHF	TRBD1	TRBV10-3	once	TRBJ1-5
TGTGCCAGCAGCTTAGGGGTAGCGGGAGTAAACGAGCAGTACTTC	CASSLGVAGVNEQYF	TRBD2	TRBV7-2	NA	TRBJ2-7